What follows are 25 T cell receptor beta chains derived from one specimen sequenced in a study of cytomegalovirus exposure and HLA in healthy donors. Profiling relied on immunoSEQ multiplex PCR, and the TCRdb table lists in-frame clones only, not all of them. Among 150,000 to 180,000 clones, about 88% were seen once, and the ten largest hold around 20%. The sample comprised PBMCs. The receptors derive from a man aged 18 to 30 in good health and CMV-seropositive.

This CDR3 reads CASSLGAGLYNEQFF. The CDR3 coding sequence is TGTGCCAGCAGCTTAGGGGCAGGACTCTACAATGAGCAGTTCTTC. The rearrangement links TRBV7-2 to TRBJ2-1, with TRBD2 as a possible D gene (5 bases). The CDR3 has 15 residues. The germline gives CDR1 SGHTA, CDR2 FQGNSA. V was trimmed by 1 base and J by 3 bases, leaving 10 bases between them.

The gene calls are TRBV21-1 and TRBJ2-7; no check of the table's D call, TRBD2, against the DNA was made. TRBV21-1 represents a pseudogene. There are 15 residues in the CDR3. CDR3 in DNA: TGTGCCAGCAGCAAAGTAGCGCAAGAAACCTACGAGCAGTACTTC. Amino acids: CASSKVAQETYEQYF.

The rearrangement joins TRBV7-9 to TRBJ1-5, with D unresolved. The CDR3 contains 12 residues. Germline V gene data show CDR1 as SEHNR and CDR2 as FQNEAQ (reference sequence). Between the trimmed V and J ends, which lost 1 base and 7 bases, there was a span of 5 bases. The CDR3 here is CASSLGVQPQHF. CDR3 bases: TGTGCCAGCAGCTTAGGAGTCCAGCCCCAGCATTTT.

The V and J genes are TRBV18 and TRBJ1-1, with D possibly being TRBD1 (5 bases). The V and J ends lost 4 bases and 1 base respectively, with 7 bases between them. Germline CDR1 reads KGHSH; CDR2 reads LQKENI. This CDR3 spans 13 amino acids. CDR3: CASSQRGNTEAFF. CDR3 coding DNA: TGTGCCAGCTCACAAAGGGGGAACACTGAAGCTTTCTTT.

The chain links TRBV7-9 to TRBJ2-7; 7 bases align to TRBD1. Germline CDR1 reads SEHNR; CDR2 reads FQNEAQ (reference sequence). The CDR3 spans 12 residues. V lost 6 bases and J lost 3; bases outside the gene matches: 2. The CDR3 spells CASRDRVYEQYF. CDR3 nucleotides: TGTGCCAGCAGAGACAGGGTCTACGAGCAGTACTTC. Variable domain in full (rest from reference TRBV7-9 and TRBJ2-7): DTGVSQNPRHKITKRGQNVTFRCDPISEHNRLYWYRQTLGQGPEFLTYFQNEAQLEKSRLLSDRFSAERPKGSFSTLEIQRTEQGDSAMYLCASRDRVYEQYFGPGTRLTVT.

The chain links TRBV1 to TRBJ2-7; TRBD1, the table's D call, was not compared with the DNA. TRBV1 constitutes a pseudogene. CDR3 length: 14 amino acids. The chain's CDR3 is CTSSQGAGGYEQYF. CDR3 DNA sequence: TGCACCAGCAGCCAAGGGGCAGGGGGGTACGAGCAGTACTTC.

The chain's CDR3 is CASSLAGAGGGTGELFF. The DNA for the CDR3 is TGTGCCAGCAGCTTGGCCGGAGCGGGAGGGGGCACCGGGGAGCTGTTTTTT. The chain carries TRBV5-4 and TRBJ2-2, with 10 bases identical to TRBD2. Trimming removed 0 bases from V and 4 bases from J; junction bases left unmatched: 6. Germline V gene data show CDR1 as SGHNT and CDR2 as YYREEE (reference sequence). This CDR3 spans 17 amino acids.

About this clone itself: The same CDR3 is also encoded by other DNA sequences in this sample. The chain joins TRBV5-1 to TRBJ1-2, with D possibly TRBD1 on 5 matching bases. V was pared by 0 bases and J by 0 bases, with 9 bases between. Germline CDR1 is SGHRS and CDR2 is YFSETQ. The CDR3 loop spans 15 amino acids. The CDR3 spells CASSLGQSSNYGYTF. The CDR3 bases are TGCGCCAGCAGCTTGGGACAGTCCTCTAACTATGGCTACACCTTC.

The CDR3 bases are TGCAGCGTGGGACACCGCCAATACGAGCAGTACTTC. Protein sequence: CSVGHRQYEQYF. The chain is built from TRBV29-1 and TRBJ2-7, with a tentative D call TRBD1 (6 bases). The V end was cut by 6 bases, the J end by 4 bases, with 13 bases between. The CDR3 has 12 residues. CDR1 SQVTM and CDR2 ANQGSEA come from the germline V gene.

The CDR3 loop is CASSSPFSAAYEQYF. The CDR3 nucleotides read TGTGCCAGCAGTTCACCATTCTCCGCAGCCTACGAGCAGTACTTC. V usage is TRBV5-4 and J usage is TRBJ2-7; D remains ambiguous. CDR3 size: 15 residues. CDR1 is SGHNT, CDR2 YYREEE, per germline (reference sequence). V lost 5 bases and J 2 bases, leaving 17 bases between the germline ends.

V usage is TRBV2 and J usage is TRBJ2-7; TRBD2 is a possible D gene (6 bases). The germline V and J ends were trimmed by 4 bases and 3 bases, with 10 bases remaining between them. CDR3 length equals 13 residues. The germline V gene has CDR1 SNHLY and CDR2 FYNNEI. The CDR3 nucleotides are TGTGCCAGCAGTGCGGGAGACGGCTACGAGCAGTACTTC. It is translated as CASSAGDGYEQYF.

The chain couples TRBV7-2 to TRBJ2-3; no clear D. Germline V lookup: CDR1 SGHTA, CDR2 FQGNSA. This CDR3 comprises 14 residues. Trimming cost V 1 base and J 6 bases, with 11 bases left between them. This CDR3 is CASSLEALTDTQYF. DNA for the CDR3: TGTGCCAGCAGCTTAGAAGCCCTTACGGATACGCAGTATTTT.

This chain uses TRBV19 with TRBJ1-5, with 9 bases that match TRBD1. J gave up 6 bases and V 7 bases, and 13 bases lay outside the gene matches. CDR1 is LNHDA, CDR2 SQIVND, per germline (reference sequence). This CDR3 has 16 residues. CDR3 coding DNA: TGTGCCAGTACCGAGAACGGAGGACAGGGGTTTCAGCCCCAGCATTTT. Its protein is CASTENGGQGFQPQHF.

The V gene is TRBV14, the J gene TRBJ2-1, with 10 bases identical to TRBD1. With V trimmed by 1 base and J by 1 base, 4 bases remained unmatched. CDR3 length equals 17 residues. Germline CDR1 is SGHDN and CDR2 is FVKESK. CDR3: CASSQGGTGDSYNEQFF. DNA for the CDR3: TGTGCCAGCAGCCAAGGTGGGACAGGGGATTCCTACAATGAGCAGTTCTTC.

The chain uses TRBV7-9 and TRBJ2-3, with 12 bases fitting TRBD2. V dropped 4 bases and J dropped 4; count of bases not matched to a gene: 6. The germline V gene encodes CDR1 SEHNR and CDR2 FQNEAQ (reference sequence). The CDR3 is 16 residues long. The CDR3 protein is CASSWTSGTSADTQYF. In DNA, the CDR3 is TGTGCCAGCAGCTGGACTAGCGGGACCTCCGCAGATACGCAGTATTTT.

The V and J genes are TRBV7-2 and TRBJ1-6; the match to TRBD1 covers 9 bases. The germline V gene encodes CDR1 SGHTA and CDR2 FQGNSA. This CDR3 is 14 amino acids long. With V trimmed by 5 bases and J by 7 bases, 3 bases remained unmatched. CDR3 sequence (DNA): TGTGCCAGCAGCGCACAGGGGGCAAATTCACCCCTCCACTTT. It translates to CASSAQGANSPLHF.

This rearrangement joins TRBV7-6 to TRBJ2-3, with TRBD2 identical over 8 bases. The CDR3 consists of 16 residues. With V trimmed by 4 bases and J by 6 bases, 12 bases remained unmatched. Germline CDR1 reads SGHVS; CDR2 reads FNYEAQ. This CDR3 reads CASSSRGSGARDTQYF. For the CDR3, the DNA is TGTGCCAGCAGCTCGAGGGGTAGCGGGGCGAGGGATACGCAGTATTTT.

The rearrangement uses TRBV19 and TRBJ1-1; 8 positions match TRBD1. V gave up 3 bases and J gave up 1 base; unmatched junction bases: 4. Germline V gene sequence: CDR1 LNHDA, CDR2 SQIVND (reference sequence). This CDR3 spans 15 amino acids. CDR3: CASSIDRGANTEAFF. CDR3 coding DNA: TGTGCCAGTAGTATCGACAGGGGAGCGAACACTGAAGCTTTCTTT.

This clone was counted once. The rearrangement joins TRBV7-2 to TRBJ1-3, with D unresolved. Germline CDR1 is SGHTA and CDR2 is FQGNSA. This CDR3 is 18 amino acids long. The V gene lost 1 base and the J gene lost 0 bases, with 16 bases spanning the gap. DNA of the CDR3: TGTGCCAGCAGCTTAGGACTCACGGTTAGACTCTCTGGAAACACCATATATTTT. As protein: CASSLGLTVRLSGNTIYF. Supplemented by reference TRBV7-2 and TRBJ1-3, the full variable domain reads GAGVSQSPSNKVTEKGKDVELRCDPISGHTALYWYRQSLGQGLEFLIYFQGNSAPDKSGLPSDRFSAERTGGSVSTLTIQRTQQEDSAVYLCASSLGLTVRLSGNTIYFGEGSWLTVV.

This clone was seen just once. The gene calls are TRBV6-4 and TRBJ1-5; weak D call: TRBD1 (5 bases). The CDR3 length is 15 residues. Germline V gives CDR1 MRHNA, CDR2 SNTAGT. The V and J ends lost 0 bases and 10 bases respectively, with 16 bases between them. CDR3 protein: CASSDSGRARCPQHF. The CDR3 DNA reads TGTGCCAGCAGTGACTCCGGCAGGGCTAGATGTCCCCAGCATTTT.

This clone was recorded once. V gene TRBV7-6 combines with J gene TRBJ2-3; D gene uncertain. This CDR3 is built from 12 residues. The V end lost 5 bases, the J end lost 3 bases, and 6 bases lay between the germline ends. Germline loops: CDR1 SGHVS, CDR2 FNYEAQ. The CDR3 loop reads CASSRWTDTQYF. In DNA form, the CDR3 reads TGTGCCAGCAGCCGGTGGACAGATACGCAGTATTTT.

The J gene is TRBJ2-1, the V gene TRBV18; 10 bases are shared with TRBD1. Germline V lookup: CDR1 KGHSH, CDR2 LQKENI. V dropped 6 bases and J dropped 5; count of bases not matched to a gene: 7. The CDR3 sequence is 15 residues long. For the CDR3, the DNA is TGTGCCAGCTCGCTCGGGACAGGGGTCCACAATGAGCAGTTCTTC. This codes for CASSLGTGVHNEQFF.

V and J are TRBV19 and TRBJ2-7; 8 bases line up with TRBD1. Germline values: CDR1 LNHDA, CDR2 SQIVND (reference sequence). This CDR3 contains 14 residues. The V and J ends lost 8 bases and 3 bases, in that order; junction bases with no gene match: 9. The CDR3 coding sequence is TGTGCCAGTGGGCCGACAGGGGCCAACTACGAGCAGTACTTC. Its protein is CASGPTGANYEQYF.

V gene TRBV7-2 combines with J gene TRBJ2-7, with 10 bases fitting TRBD1. CDR3 length equals 15 residues. Germline V gene sequence: CDR1 SGHTA, CDR2 FQGNSA. Trimming cost V 10 bases and J 7 bases; bases outside gene matches: 16. CDR3 coding DNA: TGTGCCACCGGGCCGCGCGGGACAGGGGTTGGTGAGCAGTACTTC. It yields the protein CATGPRGTGVGEQYF.

The CDR3 nucleotides read TGTGCCAGCTCCCCTTCGGCAGCGGGCTATGGCTACACCTTC. It translates to CASSPSAAGYGYTF. The chain combines TRBV2 with TRBJ1-2; D not certain. From germline, CDR1 is SNHLY and CDR2 FYNNEI. V lost 8 bases and J 4 bases, leaving 17 bases between the germline ends. The CDR3 is 14 residues long.